A selection of T cell receptor beta chains follows, all from one sample in a study of PD-L1 blockade in urothelial cancer. Measured with immunoSEQ multiplex PCR; TCRdb has only the in-frame clones, and not every one. The data show roughly 56,000 clones, roughly 82% seen once. The starting material was PBMCs, obtained around atezolizumab (anti-PD-L1) treatment. Receptor source: a man in his sixties or seventies with urothelial cancer. Each CDR3 is given with its conserved first and last residue. The order of the fields is D gene, V gene, J gene, clone size, CDR3 protein, CDR3 DNA. The D gene is left open where the match is weak. The size of a clone is reported for some rows only, either as once, few or many, or as a class for expanded clones.

>-|TRBV18|TRBJ2-1|once
CASSALSDEQFF
TGTGCCAGCTCGGCTCTGTCTGATGAGCAGTTCTTC
>TRBD2|TRBV29-1|TRBJ2-5|-
CSVLAREGETQYF
TGCAGCGTTCTGGCCCGGGAGGGAGAGACCCAGTACTTC
>TRBD2|TRBV9|TRBJ2-3|few
CASSALAGGGADTQYF
TGTGCCAGCAGCGCACTAGCGGGAGGGGGGGCAGATACGCAGTATTTT
>TRBD2|TRBV4-2|TRBJ2-2|-
CASSASSGMANTGELFF
TGTGCCAGCAGCGCGTCTAGCGGGATGGCGAACACCGGGGAGCTGTTTTTT
>-|TRBV28|TRBJ1-1|-
CASTGRSMNTEAFF
TGTGCCAGCACAGGAAGATCAATGAACACTGAAGCTTTCTTT
>TRBD2|TRBV10-1|TRBJ2-5|-
CASSESTSGRAAETQYF
TGCGCCAGCAGTGAGTCGACTAGCGGGAGGGCCGCTGAGACCCAGTACTTC
>TRBD2|TRBV19|TRBJ2-2|once
CASGSGGRARDTGELFF
TGTGCCAGTGGGAGTGGCGGGAGGGCCCGTGATACCGGGGAGCTGTTTTTT
>-|TRBV30|TRBJ2-1|-
CACRLSSYNEQFF
TGTGCCTGTCGCCTTAGCTCCTACAATGAGCAGTTCTTC
>TRBD2|TRBV28|TRBJ2-7|-
CASSLGREFYEQYF
TGTGCCAGCAGTTTAGGGCGGGAGTTCTACGAGCAGTACTTC
>TRBD1|TRBV28|TRBJ2-7|-
CASSGSGTGIYYEQYF
TGTGCCAGCAGTGGCTCCGGGACAGGGATTTACTACGAGCAGTACTTC
>TRBD1|TRBV15|TRBJ1-1|-
CATSRDSGQTNTEAFF
TGTGCCACCAGCAGAGACTCGGGACAGACGAACACTGAAGCTTTCTTT
>TRBD2|TRBV29-1|TRBJ2-3|-
CSVPTSGSTDTQYF
TGCAGCGTTCCGACTAGCGGGAGCACAGATACGCAGTATTTT
>TRBD1|TRBV11-2|TRBJ1-2|-
CASSLGQGYGYTF
TGTGCCAGCAGCTTGGGACAGGGGTATGGCTACACCTTC
>-|TRBV20-1|TRBJ2-7|-
CSARDSYEQYF
TGCAGTGCTAGGGACAGCTACGAGCAGTACTTC
>-|TRBV6-6|TRBJ2-3|-
CASMESSTDTQYF
TGTGCCAGCATGGAGTCTAGCACAGATACGCAGTATTTT
>-|TRBV9|TRBJ2-5|-
CASSAWVGGGETQYF
TGTGCCAGCAGCGCCTGGGTTGGGGGAGGAGAGACCCAGTACTTC
>TRBD1|TRBV19|TRBJ1-5|-
CASNLDRVGQPQHF
TGTGCCAGTAACCTCGACAGGGTGGGGCAGCCCCAGCATTTT
>-|TRBV6-6|TRBJ1-1|-
CASSYSRGGNTEAFF
TGTGCCAGCAGTTACTCTCGTGGCGGGAACACTGAAGCTTTCTTT
>TRBD1|TRBV19|TRBJ2-2|-
CASTTGTANTGELFF
TGTGCCAGTACAACGGGGACAGCGAACACCGGGGAGCTGTTTTTT
>TRBD1|TRBV18|TRBJ1-1|few
CASSSGTGDTEAFF
TGTGCCAGCTCATCCGGGACAGGGGACACTGAAGCTTTCTTT
>TRBD1|TRBV2|TRBJ1-2|-
CASSERDRTYGYTF
TGTGCCAGCAGTGAACGGGACAGAACTTATGGCTACACCTTC
>TRBD1|TRBV7-3|TRBJ2-3|-
CASSVTGDTQYF
TGTGCCAGCAGCGTGACAGGGGATACGCAGTATTTT
>TRBD2|TRBV7-8|TRBJ2-5|-
CASSPPTSAHQETQYF
TGTGCCAGCAGCCCCCCGACTAGCGCACACCAAGAGACCCAGTACTTC
>-|TRBV10-3|TRBJ2-3|-
CAISDVGVTDTQYF
TGTGCCATCAGTGATGTGGGAGTAACAGATACGCAGTATTTT
>-|TRBV19|TRBJ2-6|-
CASSNLDGISGANVLTF
TGTGCCAGTAGTAACCTGGACGGGATCTCTGGGGCCAACGTCCTGACTTTC
>-|TRBV5-1|TRBJ2-4|-
CASSFLPGDGDIQYF
TGCGCCAGCAGCTTCCTCCCAGGGGACGGTGACATTCAGTACTTC
>TRBD1|TRBV6-1|TRBJ1-2|once
CASSSRDRDYGYTF
TGTGCCAGCAGCAGCCGGGACAGGGACTATGGCTACACCTTC
>TRBD2|TRBV2|TRBJ2-3|-
CASSDVRLAGVTDTQYF
TGTGCCAGCAGTGACGTACGACTAGCGGGAGTCACAGATACGCAGTATTTT
>TRBD1|TRBV4-2|TRBJ2-7|-
CASSFGGQGYSEQYF
TGTGCCAGCAGCTTCGGGGGACAGGGTTACTCCGAGCAGTACTTC
>TRBD2|TRBV2|TRBJ2-2|-
CASKKELAGAGELFF
TGTGCCAGCAAAAAGGAACTAGCGGGAGCCGGGGAGCTGTTTTTT
>TRBD1|TRBV30|TRBJ1-2|-
CAWTRDREAYGYTF
TGTGCCTGGACCCGGGACAGGGAGGCCTATGGCTACACCTTC
>-|TRBV6-1|TRBJ2-7|-
CASSESTGQGTYEQYF
TGTGCCAGCAGTGAATCTACGGGACAAGGAACCTACGAGCAGTACTTC
>TRBD2|TRBV5-4|TRBJ2-7|-
CASSAGGGGPYEQYF
TGTGCCAGCAGCGCGGGCGGGGGTGGTCCCTACGAGCAGTACTTC
>-|TRBV29-1|TRBJ2-3|-
CSVPGQNTDTQYF
TGCAGCGTTCCCGGACAGAACACAGATACGCAGTATTTT
>TRBD1|TRBV11-3|TRBJ2-7|once
CASSPRTGASYEQYF
TGTGCCAGCAGCCCCCGGACAGGGGCAAGCTACGAGCAGTACTTC
>-|TRBV19|TRBJ2-1|few
CASSQADEQFF
TGTGCCAGTAGTCAGGCTGACGAGCAGTTCTTC
>TRBD2|TRBV5-5|TRBJ2-3|-
CASSLLAGGTDTQYF
TGTGCCAGCAGCTTACTAGCGGGAGGCACAGATACGCAGTATTTT
>-|TRBV30|TRBJ1-2|-
CAWSVGGSYGYTF
TGTGCCTGGAGTGTCGGGGGTTCCTATGGCTACACCTTC
>-|TRBV29-1|TRBJ2-5|-
CSVDTDYVTKTQYF
TGCAGCGTTGATACCGACTACGTGACAAAGACCCAGTACTTC